This entry concerns a single T cell receptor beta chain. This clone was observed a handful of times. Its antigen is not yet known. Base-call qualities are not available, and no considerably larger clone is one nucleotide away. The immunoSEQ Assay was used to sequence TCRbeta CDR3 regions. After extraction, genomic DNA underwent amplification by bias-controlled multiplex PCR, followed by high-throughput sequencing. The published analysis was carried out like this. To quantify the absolute abundance of every unique TCRbeta CDR3 region, sequences were collapsed and filtered. Usable DNA was measured by amplifying reference genes present in all nucleated cells, and TCRbeta template counts were normalized to that usable DNA to estimate T cell fraction. Repertoire TCRs were annotated as SARS-CoV-2-specific by exact matching of V gene, CDR3 amino acid sequence and J gene to a known reactive TCR set. The reference SARS-CoV-2 TCR set was derived from MIRA and filtered for enrichment in COVID-19-positive ImmuneCODE repertoires, a step that removed public or cross-reactive TCRs. Drawing on the MIRA antigens, annotated TCRs were analysed further at the level of specific ORF or position within ORF. Breadth was defined as the number of annotated unique rearrangements divided by the total number of unique productive rearrangements, and depth was defined as the summed frequency of the annotated unique rearrangements. TCR breadth was compared between groups using two-sided Wilcoxon rank-sum tests. The table was pulled from immuneACCESS by TCRdb, which kept in-frame rearrangements only. Such tables lose some clones; where checked, under half of the loss comes from unresolved V genes, and the rest has no known cause. The V and J calls and clone size come from that table; D and trimming were worked out from the DNA. For this sample there are approximately 250,000 clones; around nine tenths appear just once. The top ten constitute about 2.8% of the sample.

What this sample's treatment or condition label stands for: around 19 received Ad26.COV2.S at low or high dose, single or two shots; 5 received placebo; per-sample allocation not given. For vaccine and placebo recipients, the sequenced repertoires came from samples collected on day 63 after the first injection. In Cohort 1b, 25 or so adults aged 18-55 years were enrolled at a single site in Boston, USA, between 29 July and 7 August 2020. Ad26.COV2.S was a replication-incompetent adenovirus type 26 vector expressing a prefusion-stabilized SARS-CoV-2 spike protein from the original Wuhan strain. The CDR3 contains 19 residues, cysteine and phenylalanine counted. Only CDR3 DNA is held: 57 bases, read in frame from base 1. After removal of 0 bases from V and 6 bases from J, the junction retains 13 bases not matched to a gene. CDR1 and CDR2, per the germline V gene, are SGHTA and FQGTGA. This sample was taken from a study of Ad26.COV2.S vaccination and SARS-CoV-2 variants (TCRdb year 2021). Describing the broader study: Vaccine-arm donors were drawn from COV1001, a multicentre, randomized, double-blind, placebo-controlled phase I-IIa trial of Ad26.COV2.S in healthy adults. Participants in the trial were split at random into five groups of five each, receiving low-dose or high-dose Ad26.COV2.S once or twice, or else placebo on both occasions. Throughout the experiments and outcome assessment, investigators stayed blinded to trial group allocation. Ad26.COV2.S was administered intramuscularly at a dose of 5x10^10 or 1x10^11 viral particles, either as one shot or as two shots given 56 days apart. TCRbeta repertoire sequencing served as the tool for gauging how specific and how broad the SARS-CoV-2-reactive T cell receptors were following Ad26.COV2.S vaccination. The TCR-sequenced set comprised about 30 samples: about 19 Ad26.COV2.S vaccine recipients, 5 placebo recipients and 8 SARS-CoV-2 convalescent individuals. Study-wide findings and limitations: Substantial breadth of spike-specific CD8+ and CD4+ T cell responses was reported after vaccination. Vaccine and placebo recipients had comparable non-spike TCR breadth, which fits with the vaccine containing only spike. It was noted by the authors that total T cell responses may have been underestimated by the TCR breadth and depth analyses. Spike-specific TCR breadth was higher in Ad26.COV2.S recipients than in placebo recipients (P = 0.0014). The study was not powered for comparison of responses between vaccine doses or regimens.

The sequencing used peripheral blood, collected in a trial of Ad26.COV2.S vaccine versus placebo. This TCR was sampled from a person between 18 and 60 years old who received the Ad26.COV2.S COVID-19 vaccine or a placebo. This receptor chain uses TRBV7-3 and TRBJ1-5; 11 central nucleotides agree with TRBD1. The CDR3 is CASSLTRRSRTGGRQPQHF. The nucleotide sequence is given as TGTGCCAGCAGCTTAACGAGGCGGTCACGGACAGGGGGCCGTCAGCCCCAGCATTTT.